This T cell receptor beta chain was identified during a study of blood T cells in healthy people across ages. For the second PCR, which ran for about 6 to 11 cycles, a sample-barcoded 5' primer and a J-beta primer mix were used. In TCRdb, the 5' RACE reads were re-called with MiXCR into one record per CDR3 protein. The repertoire has 790,000 or so distinct CDR3 sequences, approximately 60% of them found once; the top ten carry 20% to 30%. The V gene lost 8 bases and the J gene lost 5 bases, with 18 bases spanning the gap. CDR3 length: 14 residues. Peripheral blood samples of roughly 10 milliliters were drawn from each donor. Study-wide results and caveats: Among long-lived donors, naive CD4+ cells were more numerous and diversity higher than in aged donors.

As for this clonotype: Its specificity is not known.

The rearrangement links TRBV12-3 or TRBV12-4 to TRBJ2-5; possible D gene TRBD1, 6 bases. The sample consisted of blood. The TCR comes from a man between 35 and 55 years old in good health. The CDR3 nucleotides read TGTGCCAGCTCACAGGGCCCCGCCGCCGAGACCCAGTACTTC. Amino acids: CASSQGPAAETQYF.